This T cell receptor beta chain was profiled in a study of blood T cell repertoires in COVID-19. Study-level information: Samples representing acute and convalescent COVID-19 were sourced from the United States, Italy and Spain. The cDNA or gDNA used as material had been derived from T cells, B-cell-depleted T cells, or PBMCs.

Germline V gene sequence: CDR1 MNHEY, CDR2 SMNVEV (reference sequence). Trimming cost V 5 bases and J 5 bases; bases outside gene matches: 10. CDR3 length: 15 amino acids. Patients from Seattle were sampled longitudinally, starting during active infection. Authors' analysis steps: Quantification of nucleated cells was approximated via reference gene primer amplification. Sequenced by immunoSEQ multiplex PCR; TCRdb stores in-frame clones only, minus some. V and J calls and clone size are those listed in that table; D and trimming were worked out from the DNA. The table shows roughly 250,000 clones, with around 85% occurring only once.

The rearrangement uses TRBV27 and TRBJ1-2; 8 positions agree with TRBD1. This TCR came from a human donor with COVID-19, enrolled during active disease. The donor label of this sample is uncertain. The source material was peripheral blood. CDR3 coding DNA: TGTGCCAGCAGTCCCCGCACACAGGGGGTATATGGCTACACCTTC. Translated: CASSPRTQGVYGYTF.